This T cell receptor beta chain was sequenced for a study of graft-versus-host responses after intestinal transplantation. Co-plated with roughly 200,000 CFSE-labeled responder cells were roughly 200,000 irradiated, violet-dye-labeled stimulator cells. After the reaction, proliferating CFSE-low CD3+CD4+ and CD3+CD8+ responders were sorted. There are a few counts of this clone. TCRdb keeps only in-frame clones here, not all; method: immunoSEQ multiplex PCR. The sample holds more than 9,500 clones; just under 35% are singletons and the top ten take about 3.4%. This sequence was found in a human patient who received an intestinal transplant. Sequencing was performed on alloreactive CD8+ T cells from a mixed lymphocyte reaction culture, taken before intestinal transplant. The subset here: CFSE-low proliferating T cells sorted from approximately six-day pre-transplant mixed lymphocyte reaction (GvH or HvG direction).

The CDR3 DNA sequence: TGTGCCAGTAGTATGGGCCCGAACACTGAAGCTTTCTTT. Its translation is CASSMGPNTEAFF. The V and J genes are TRBV19 and TRBJ1-1, with D unresolved. V dropped 3 bases and J dropped 1 base, with 6 bases sitting between them. There are 13 residues in the CDR3. The germline V gene encodes CDR1 LNHDA and CDR2 SQIVND (reference sequence).